The rows below give T cell receptor beta chains drawn from one sample of a study of cytotoxic CD8 clonotypes in ibrutinib-treated CLL. Libraries were prepared by immunoSEQ multiplex PCR; TCRdb keeps only in-frame clonotypes and omits some of them. Of around 50,000 clones detected, 45% to 60% appear once; the ten largest clones hold 28%. The sequences come from PBMCs, collected after 24 months of ibrutinib treatment. The receptors stem from a human donor with chronic lymphocytic leukemia. Each CDR3 is given with its conserved first and last residue. A D gene is named only where the DNA matches it firmly. Some rows mark clone size as missing; the rest say once, few, many or name a class of expanded clone.

D gene	V gene	clone size	J gene	CDR3 DNA	CDR3 protein
-	TRBV6-5	-	TRBJ1-1	TGTGCCAGCAGTTACAGGGGCGGGACTGAAGCTTTCTTT	CASSYRGGTEAFF
TRBD2	TRBV4-1	-	TRBJ2-1	TGCGCCAGCAGCCACAAGAGGAGCGGGGGGGCCTACAATGAGCAGTTCTTC	CASSHKRSGGAYNEQFF
-	TRBV5-1	-	TRBJ2-7	TGCGCCAGCAGCTTGGGTTCGGGGTTCGAGCAGTACTTC	CASSLGSGFEQYF
-	TRBV11-2	-	TRBJ1-2	TGTGCCAGCAGCCTCAGTGGAGAGGGCTACACCTTC	CASSLSGEGYTF
TRBD1	TRBV5-4	-	TRBJ2-5	TGTGCCAGCAGCTCCGCCGGGACAGGGGGCGAGGAGACCCAGTACTTC	CASSSAGTGGEETQYF
-	TRBV5-8	few	TRBJ1-1	TGTGCCAGCAGCGGCCTCAGGGCTGAAGCTTTCTTT	CASSGLRAEAFF
-	TRBV7-8	many	TRBJ2-1	TGTGCCAGCAGCTTTGACGTCCAGCAGTTCTTC	CASSFDVQQFF
-	TRBV11-2	-	TRBJ1-3	TGTGCCAGCAGCTTAGGTCGTGGAAACACCATATATTTT	CASSLGRGNTIYF
-	TRBV29-1	-	TRBJ1-1	TGCAGCGTTGAAGATTCTACCGGCCGGGGAGGCACTGAAGCTTTCTTT	CSVEDSTGRGGTEAFF
-	TRBV7-8	-	TRBJ2-5	TGTGCCAGCAGCCCAAGCCGGGAGACCCAGTACTTC	CASSPSRETQYF
-	TRBV10-1	-	TRBJ2-1	TGCGCCAGCAGTGTCCGGGATCCCGACAATGAGCAGTTCTTC	CASSVRDPDNEQFF
-	TRBV5-5	-	TRBJ1-1	TGTGCCAGCCGGTGGTCCATGAACACTGAAGCTTTCTTT	CASRWSMNTEAFF
-	TRBV5-1	-	TRBJ2-3	TGCGCCAGCAGCTTGGCAGGGGCGGGCGCAGATACGCAGTATTTT	CASSLAGAGADTQYF
-	TRBV23-1	-	TRBJ2-6	TGCGCCAGCAGTCAATCGTTAGGAGCGGGTCAGGGGGACAACTCTGGGGCCAACGTCCTGACTTTC	CASSQSLGAGQGDNSGANVLTF
-	TRBV19	once	TRBJ1-1	TGTGCCACTCAAGCCCGTGACATAAACACTGAAGCTTTCTTT	CATQARDINTEAFF
TRBD1	TRBV6-5	once	TRBJ2-5	TGTGCCAGCAGCTCCTGGACAGGTCGGGAGACCCAGTACTTC	CASSSWTGRETQYF
-	TRBV6-1	medium-sized	TRBJ1-2	TGTGCCAGCAGTGAGGGACGCCAGGGTGGCTACACCTTC	CASSEGRQGGYTF
-	TRBV6-5	-	TRBJ2-1	TGTGCCAGCAGTTCCAACGGACACCCGATCTTGGAGCAGTTCTTC	CASSSNGHPILEQFF
TRBD2	TRBV19	-	TRBJ2-1	TGTGCCAGTAGTATTTTAGGGACTAGCGGCCTCAATGAGCAGTTCTTC	CASSILGTSGLNEQFF
-	TRBV11-2	-	TRBJ2-7	TGTGCCAGCAGCTTAGTAGGGGGAAGCTCCTACGAGCAGTACTTC	CASSLVGGSSYEQYF
-	TRBV5-6	few	TRBJ1-1	TGTGCCAGCAGCTGGCCCGGGGCAGATACTGAAGCTTTCTTT	CASSWPGADTEAFF
-	TRBV19	-	TRBJ1-1	TGTGCCAGTACAGCAGGGGTGAACACTGAAGCTTTCTTT	CASTAGVNTEAFF
-	TRBV5-1	-	TRBJ1-2	TGCGCCAGCAGCTTGGGCAGGGATGGTGGCTACACCTTC	CASSLGRDGGYTF
-	TRBV2	-	TRBJ2-1	TGTGCCAGCACCGCCCCCCAGCGGGTGAACAATGAGCAGTTCTTC	CASTAPQRVNNEQFF
-	TRBV9	few	TRBJ2-3	TGTGCCAGCAGCGTTTGGGGGACAAATACGCAGTATTTT	CASSVWGTNTQYF
TRBD1	TRBV19	few	TRBJ1-6	TGTGCCACCTCAGGGGGCGCGTCCTATAATTCACCCCTCCACTTT	CATSGGASYNSPLHF
TRBD1	TRBV7-9	few	TRBJ1-2	TGTGCCAGCAGCGCGGACAGGGGCCTCGGTGGCTACACCTTC	CASSADRGLGGYTF
-	TRBV6-5	-	TRBJ2-5	TGTGCCAGCAGCCATCGAATGGCCCGAGAGACCCAGTACTTC	CASSHRMARETQYF
-	TRBV10-3	-	TRBJ1-6	TGTGCCATCAGTGAGTCTCCAGGTTTGGGAACTAATTCACCCCTCCACTTT	CAISESPGLGTNSPLHF
-	TRBV12-5	once	TRBJ2-1	TGTGCTAGTGCCCTGAGGTCTACCTACAATGAGCAGTTCTTC	CASALRSTYNEQFF
-	TRBV2	-	TRBJ2-3	TGTGCCAGCAGTGAGGGAGGTACGCAGTATTTT	CASSEGGTQYF
-	TRBV27	-	TRBJ2-6	TGTGCCAGCAGTAGGGGACCCCCTCTCCCCTCTGGGGCCAACGTCCTGACTTTC	CASSRGPPLPSGANVLTF
-	TRBV6-5	-	TRBJ1-1	TGTGCCAGCTATTCCCAGGGGAACACTGAAGCTTTCTTT	CASYSQGNTEAFF
-	TRBV5-1	-	TRBJ2-5	TGCGCCAGCAGCTTGATAGGTAGTAAAGAGACCCAGTACTTC	CASSLIGSKETQYF
-	TRBV7-9	-	TRBJ1-2	TGTGCCAGCAGCCCCAGATTCTATGGCTACACCTTC	CASSPRFYGYTF
-	TRBV19	-	TRBJ1-1	TGTGCCAGTAGAGGAGGGCAGGGCAGTCCCAGAACTGAAGCTTTCTTT	CASRGGQGSPRTEAFF
-	TRBV6-1	-	TRBJ1-2	TGTGCCAGCAGTAGGCCCTACATATGGTACACCTTC	CASSRPYIWYTF
-	TRBV5-1	few	TRBJ2-2	TGCGCCAGCAGCCAGGACAGAATGGAGCTGTTTTTT	CASSQDRMELFF
-	TRBV7-9	-	TRBJ2-7	TGTGCCAGCAGCTTAATGGGGCAGGGGAACGAGCAGTACTTC	CASSLMGQGNEQYF
TRBD1	TRBV6-6	few	TRBJ1-6	TGTGCCAGCAGTTACGGGGACAGGGGAAATTCACCCCTCCACTTT	CASSYGDRGNSPLHF
TRBD2	TRBV19	-	TRBJ2-3	TGTGCCAGCGGGACTAGCGGCACAGATACGCAGTATTTT	CASGTSGTDTQYF
-	TRBV6-1	-	TRBJ1-2	TGTGCCAGCAGTGAAACCTGGGACTATGGCTACACCTTC	CASSETWDYGYTF
-	TRBV5-1	-	TRBJ1-6	TGCGCCAGCAGCTTGGGAGAGGGGGAACCCCTCCACTTT	CASSLGEGEPLHF
-	TRBV6-1	-	TRBJ1-1	TGTGCCAGCAGCCACCCCCACGTACCGGGGCCAGCTTTCTTT	CASSHPHVPGPAFF
-	TRBV19	few	TRBJ2-1	TGTGCCAGTAGTTCCCCCCGGGGTTACAATGAGCAGTTCTTC	CASSSPRGYNEQFF
TRBD1	TRBV2	-	TRBJ2-3	TGTGCCAGCACCCGACAGGGGGCCGCAGATACGCAGTATTTT	CASTRQGAADTQYF
TRBD2	TRBV5-1	-	TRBJ2-3	TGCGCCAGCAGCTTTAGCGGGGCTAGCACAGATACGCAGTATTTT	CASSFSGASTDTQYF
-	TRBV19	-	TRBJ1-4	TGTGCCAGTAACGAGAGGGGGGATTTCGAATACACTAATGAAAAACTGTTTTTT	CASNERGDFEYTNEKLFF
-	TRBV13	-	TRBJ1-6	TGTGCCAGCAGCTTAGGCCACGGATCCTTCACCCTCCACTTT	CASSLGHGSFTLHF
TRBD1	TRBV19	-	TRBJ1-4	TGTGCCAGTAGTCCCCAGGGGGCTCGGCAGGAAAAACTGTTTTTT	CASSPQGARQEKLFF
-	TRBV6-6	few	TRBJ1-2	TGTGCCAGCAGTTACGCCGGGACACCTTATGGCTACACCTTC	CASSYAGTPYGYTF
-	TRBV5-1	-	TRBJ1-5	TGCGCCAGCAGCTTGGGTGGGGGGCATCAGCCCCAGCATTTT	CASSLGGGHQPQHF
-	TRBV7-8	-	TRBJ1-6	TGTGCCAGCAGCTTAGAGTTCGGGGGGGTTGATTCACCCCTCCACTTT	CASSLEFGGVDSPLHF
-	TRBV11-2	-	TRBJ2-1	TGTGCCAGCAGCTCCACGGCAGGGGCCTACAATGAGCAGTTCTTC	CASSSTAGAYNEQFF